Listed here are 24 T cell receptor beta chains from one sample, sequenced in a study of T-cell memory formation after mild COVID-19. TCRdb reprocessed the 5' RACE reads with MiXCR, giving one entry per CDR3 protein. The sample has around 450,000 distinct CDR3 sequences; about 20% are singletons. The sample comprised PBMCs or a T cell subset sorted from them (not recorded which). The source of these receptors is an adult woman who had mild COVID-19 (a few samples of this study predate the infection). Cell type and time point are not known.

For the CDR3, the DNA is TGTGCCACCAGTCGCGGCAACTATGGCTACACCTTC. Residues: CATSRGNYGYTF. The genes are TRBV15 and TRBJ1-2; D is ambiguous. The CDR3 runs 12 residues. Germline loops: CDR1 LNHNV, CDR2 YYDKDF (reference sequence). Trimming pared 6 bases from V and 2 bases from J, leaving 7 bases between.

This clonotype occurred many times. The rearrangement links TRBV12-3 or TRBV12-4 to TRBJ2-1; tentative D call: TRBD2 (6 bases). V was trimmed by 3 bases and J by 5 bases, leaving 14 bases between them. The CDR3 consists of 15 residues. CDR3 coding DNA: TGTGCCAGCAGTTTTGGGCGGGGCTACGACAATGAGCAGTTCTTC. The encoded protein is CASSFGRGYDNEQFF.

This clonotype was seen more than once but under ten times. This chain joins TRBV15 and TRBJ2-7; 10 bases agree with TRBD1. CDR3 length: 18 residues. The V and J ends lost 1 base and 3 bases, in that order; junction bases with no gene match: 12. CDR1 is LNHNV, CDR2 YYDKDF, per germline (reference sequence). CDR3 residues: CATSRGWRDRGRNYEQYF. The CDR3, as DNA: TGTGCCACCAGCAGAGGGTGGAGGGACAGGGGTCGAAACTACGAGCAGTACTTC.

Only a few counts were recorded for this clonotype. The rearrangement links TRBV7-9 to TRBJ2-7, with 12 bases that match TRBD1. V trimming: 4 bases; J trimming: 5 bases; junction bases outside the gene matches: 6. Germline CDR1 and CDR2: SEHNR and FQNEAQ (reference sequence). CDR3 length: 15 amino acids. The CDR3 DNA reads TGTGCCAGCAGCTCGGGACAGGGGGCAGCTCACGAGCAGTACTTC. It translates to CASSSGQGAAHEQYF.

This clonotype was seen many times. The chain is built from TRBV5-1 and TRBJ1-4, with 8 bases aligning to TRBD1. CDR1 and CDR2 from the germline V gene are SGHRS and YFSETQ. The CDR3 length is 16 residues. Trimming removed 4 bases from V and 2 bases from J; junction bases left unmatched: 7. CDR3 sequence: CASSRQGIGTNEKLFF. The CDR3 nucleotides are TGCGCCAGCAGCCGACAGGGGATTGGGACTAATGAAAAACTGTTTTTT.

The genes are TRBV21-1 and TRBJ2-7; no check of the table's D call, TRBD2, against the DNA was made. TRBV21-1 is shown as a pseudogene. The CDR3 totals 12 residues. CDR3 nucleotide sequence: TGTGCCAGCAGCAAGAAGGAGGCCGTCCGTGACTTC. Translated, it gives CASSKKEAVRDF.

The chain uses TRBV25-1 and TRBJ1-1, with D uncertain. The V gene's germline CDR1 is MGHDK and CDR2 SYGVNS. This CDR3 comprises 14 residues. V was shortened by 8 bases and J by 4 bases, with 17 bases between the two germline ends. CDR3 DNA: TGTGCCAGCGCCGGTGGTCAGAAAATCACTGAAGCTTTCTTT. Protein product: CASAGGQKITEAFF.

This clonotype was seen repeatedly, ten times or more. The gene calls are TRBV20-1 and TRBJ1-5; TRBD1 is a possible D gene (6 bases). This CDR3 comprises 15 residues. V lost 6 bases and J lost 2, with 17 bases in between. Germline V gene lookup returns CDR1 DFQATT and CDR2 SNEGSKA (reference sequence). In DNA, the CDR3 is TGCAGTGCCCCAGAGGGCAGGGGTGGCAATCAGCCCCAGCATTTT. Translation: CSAPEGRGGNQPQHF.

This chain connects TRBV12-3 or TRBV12-4 to TRBJ2-1; D perhaps matches TRBD1 (6 bases). V lost 2 bases and J 5 bases, leaving 28 bases between the germline ends. The CDR3 contains 20 residues. The CDR3 loop reads CASSLRARGFLPHAHNEQFF. Written as DNA, the CDR3 is TGTGCCAGCAGTTTACGGGCCAGGGGTTTTTTACCCCACGCCCACAATGAGCAGTTCTTC.

This clonotype was seen a few times. This rearrangement joins TRBV5-1 to TRBJ2-7; TRBD1 aligns across 9 bases. J gave up 3 bases and V 4 bases, and 5 bases lay outside the gene matches. This CDR3 has 14 residues. Germline-derived CDR1 and CDR2 are SGHRS and YFSETQ. CDR3 residues: CASSKTGQGYEQYF. The CDR3 DNA follows: TGCGCCAGCAGCAAAACGGGACAGGGCTACGAGCAGTACTTC.

The rearrangement uses TRBV9 and TRBJ2-2, with 9 bases identical to TRBD1. V lost 4 bases, J lost 4 bases, and 5 bases stayed unmatched. The CDR3 length is 15 residues. CDR1 is SGDLS and CDR2 is YYNGEE in the germline V gene. CDR3 residues: CASSPTGGTTGELFF. CDR3 sequence (DNA): TGTGCCAGCAGCCCTACAGGGGGCACCACCGGGGAGCTGTTTTTT.

The rearrangement uses TRBV29-1 and TRBJ1-3; D is uncertain. Germline CDR1 is SQVTM and CDR2 is ANQGSEA. The CDR3 loop spans 12 amino acids. Trimming removed 4 bases from V and 8 bases from J, with 12 bases in between. In DNA form, the CDR3 reads TGCAGCGTTGTATCGTTGGGTGACACCATATATTTT. This translates into CSVVSLGDTIYF.

Regarding this clonotype: A read error may account for a junction end that differs from germline. The V and J genes are TRBV19 and TRBJ2-6, with 8 bases identical to TRBD2. In germline, CDR1 is LNHDA, CDR2 SQIVND (reference sequence). The CDR3 contains 13 residues. The CDR3 DNA reads TGTGCCACCCGGGAGGGAGGGGACAACGTCCTGACTTTC. Translation: CATREGGDNVLTF.

This clonotype was found a few times. This chain connects TRBV20-1 to TRBJ1-5; 7 nucleotides align to TRBD1. The V gene end was trimmed by 3 bases and the J gene end by 4 bases; junction bases not matched to a gene: 3. The CDR3 loop spans 13 amino acids. The V gene's germline CDR1 is DFQATT and CDR2 SNEGSKA (reference sequence). This CDR3 is CSARTGMNQPQHF. The CDR3 bases are TGCAGTGCTAGGACAGGGATGAATCAGCCCCAGCATTTT.

This CDR3 is CASSFPNNEQFF. The CDR3 bases are TGTGCCAGCAGTTTCCCCAACAATGAGCAGTTCTTC. The V call is TRBV12-3 or TRBV12-4, the J call TRBJ2-1; D is unclear. Between the trimmed V and J ends, which lost 3 bases and 5 bases, there was a span of 5 bases. The CDR3 length is 12 residues.

In its sample, this clonotype was seen a few times. V usage is TRBV5-1 and J usage is TRBJ2-3; the D is unclear. Germline CDR1 and CDR2: SGHRS and YFSETQ. The CDR3 length is 11 residues. V was clipped by 7 bases and J by 6 bases, with 9 bases between them. CDR3 sequence reads: CASGSGDTQYF. The CDR3 DNA reads TGCGCCAGCGGGTCTGGGGATACGCAGTATTTT.

The sample holds a few counts of this clonotype. This chain connects TRBV5-1 to TRBJ1-1; no definite D call. CDR3 length: 13 residues. The V gene lost 3 bases and the J gene lost 4 bases, with 10 bases spanning the gap. The germline V gene encodes CDR1 SGHRS and CDR2 YFSETQ. DNA of the CDR3: TGCGCCAGCAGCTCCGTCCCCGGCACTGAAGCTTTCTTT. Its translation is CASSSVPGTEAFF.

This rearrangement joins TRBV2 to TRBJ1-4, with D perhaps TRBD1 (5 bases). Trimming left V 6 bases short and J 0 bases short, with 8 bases between. This CDR3 region has 14 residues. Germline assignment: CDR1 SNHLY and CDR2 FYNNEI. The CDR3 protein is CASSRRATNEKLFF. CDR3 bases: TGTGCCAGCAGCCGCAGGGCAACTAATGAAAAACTGTTTTTT.

The chain employs TRBV12-3 or TRBV12-4 and TRBJ2-7; 9 bases agree with TRBD1. This CDR3 is 16 amino acids long. The J segment lost 3 bases and the V segment lost 2 bases, leaving 8 bases of the junction unmatched. CDR3 amino acids: CASSLSPGTGIYEQYF. The CDR3 DNA is TGTGCCAGCAGTTTATCCCCCGGGACAGGGATCTACGAGCAGTACTTC.

J is TRBJ2-1 and V is TRBV5-4; perhaps TRBD1 as D (5 bases). The CDR3 is made up of 13 amino acids. CDR1 is SGHNT, CDR2 YYREEE, per germline (reference sequence). Trimming took off 1 base at V and 11 bases at J, with 13 bases between the two ends. CDR3 nucleotide sequence: TGTGCCAGCAGCTTGCCGACAGTCCATAAGCAGTTCTTC. It translates to CASSLPTVHKQFF.

This clonotype has more than one count but fewer than ten. The chain combines TRBV30 with TRBJ1-1; D remains unclear. The CDR3 has 12 amino acids. The V gene's germline CDR1 is GTSNPN and CDR2 SVGIG (reference sequence). The V and J ends lost 2 bases and 6 bases respectively, with 10 bases between them. The CDR3 sequence: CAWSQSGAEAFF. The CDR3 nucleotides read TGTGCCTGGAGTCAGAGTGGCGCTGAAGCTTTCTTT.

This clonotype was detected ten times or more. The chain is built from TRBV5-1 and TRBJ2-3; D unclear. This CDR3 contains 15 residues. Germline assignment: CDR1 SGHRS and CDR2 YFSETQ. V was clipped by 4 bases and J by 0 bases, with 12 bases between them. The CDR3 loop reads CASSTGRASTDTQYF. The CDR3 coding sequence is TGCGCCAGCAGCACCGGACGGGCTAGCACAGATACGCAGTATTTT.

This clonotype was counted at least ten times. This chain joins TRBV12-3 or TRBV12-4 and TRBJ2-1; the D call may be TRBD1 or TRBD2 (5 bases each). The CDR3 runs to 13 residues. V lost 3 bases to trimming and J lost 7 bases, with 10 bases between them. This CDR3 is CASSFLGVNEQFF. In DNA form, the CDR3 reads TGTGCCAGCAGTTTTCTGGGGGTAAATGAGCAGTTCTTC.

The chain recombines TRBV7-2 with TRBJ2-5; TRBD2 aligns across 8 bases. CDR3 size: 16 residues. V shed 3 bases, J shed 4 bases, and the junction held 10 bases outside the gene matches. Looked up from germline, CDR1 is SGHTA and CDR2 is FQGNSA. The CDR3, as DNA: TGTGCCAGCAGCTTTGGTCCCGGGGGGGCGATAGAGACCCAGTACTTC. Protein product: CASSFGPGGAIETQYF. The whole variable domain, remainder taken from reference TRBV7-2 and TRBJ2-5, is GAGVSQSPSNKVTEKGKDVELRCDPISGHTALYWYRQSLGQGLEFLIYFQGNSAPDKSGLPSDRFSAERTGGSVSTLTIQRTQQEDSAVYLCASSFGPGGAIETQYFGPGTRLLVL.